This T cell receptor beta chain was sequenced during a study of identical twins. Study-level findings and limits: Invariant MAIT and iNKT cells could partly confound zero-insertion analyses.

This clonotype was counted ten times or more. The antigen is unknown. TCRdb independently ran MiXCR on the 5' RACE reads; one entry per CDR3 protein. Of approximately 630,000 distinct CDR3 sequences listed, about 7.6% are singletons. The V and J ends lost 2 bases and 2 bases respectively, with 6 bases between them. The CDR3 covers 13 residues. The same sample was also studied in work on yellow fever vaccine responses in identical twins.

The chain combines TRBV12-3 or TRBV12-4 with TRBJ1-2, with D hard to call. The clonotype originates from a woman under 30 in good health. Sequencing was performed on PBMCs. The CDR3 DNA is TGTGCCAGCAGTTTAAACTTGAACTATGGCTACACCTTC. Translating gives CASSLNLNYGYTF.